This TCR beta chain was found in a study of CXCR4 blockade with PD-1 therapy in pancreatic cancer. Only in-frame clones appear in the TCRdb table, and some are missing; sequencing was by immunoSEQ multiplex PCR. The data show fewer than 4,500 clones, 35% to 45% seen once. This clonotype was sampled from a human donor with pancreatic ductal adenocarcinoma. Source material: tumor tissue.

CDR3 sequence: CASSRDWTGAHAEAFF. The CDR3 nucleotides are TGTGCCAGCTCACGTGATTGGACAGGGGCGCACGCTGAAGCTTTCTTT. The chain has TRBV18 and TRBJ1-1; 9 nucleotides agree with TRBD1. V was pared by 4 bases and J by 6 bases, with 12 bases of the junction left unmatched. Germline-derived CDR1 and CDR2 are KGHSH and LQKENI. The CDR3 has 16 residues. Supplemented by reference TRBV18 and TRBJ1-1, the full variable domain reads NAGVMQNPRHLVRRRGQEARLRCSPMKGHSHVYWYRQLPEEGLKFMVYLQKENIIDESGMPKERFSAEFPKEGPSILRIQQVVRGDSAAYFCASSRDWTGAHAEAFFGQGTRLTVV.